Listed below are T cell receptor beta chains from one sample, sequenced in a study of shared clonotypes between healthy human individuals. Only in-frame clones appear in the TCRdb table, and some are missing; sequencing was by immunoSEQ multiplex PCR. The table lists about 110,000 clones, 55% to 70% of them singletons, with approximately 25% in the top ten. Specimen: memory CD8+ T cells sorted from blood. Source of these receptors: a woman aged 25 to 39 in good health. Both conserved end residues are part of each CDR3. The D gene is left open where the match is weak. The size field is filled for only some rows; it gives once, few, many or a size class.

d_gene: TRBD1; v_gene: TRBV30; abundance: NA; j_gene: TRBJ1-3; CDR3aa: CAWSVGMGTEGNTIYF; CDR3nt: TGTGCCTGGAGTGTAGGTATGGGGACAGAAGGAAACACCATATATTTT
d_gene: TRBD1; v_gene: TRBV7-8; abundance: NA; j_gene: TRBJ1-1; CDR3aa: CASSTDRVNTEAFF; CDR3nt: TGTGCCAGCAGCACTGACAGGGTGAACACTGAAGCTTTCTTT
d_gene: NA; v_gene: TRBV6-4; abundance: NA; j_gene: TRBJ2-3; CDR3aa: CASNQLDPSDAQYF; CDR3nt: TGTGCCAGCAACCAACTAGACCCCTCCGACGCGCAGTATTTT
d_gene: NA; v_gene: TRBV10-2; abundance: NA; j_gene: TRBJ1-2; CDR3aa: CASSAPQLGYTF; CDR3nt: TGCGCCAGCAGTGCCCCGCAGCTTGGCTACACCTTC
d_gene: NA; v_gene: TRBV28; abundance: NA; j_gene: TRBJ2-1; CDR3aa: CASSPLFKSQFF; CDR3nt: TGTGCCAGCAGTCCCTTATTCAAGTCGCAGTTCTTC
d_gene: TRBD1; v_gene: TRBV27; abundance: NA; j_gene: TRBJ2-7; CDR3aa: CASSLSIRGPGEQYF; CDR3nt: TGTGCCAGCAGTTTATCGATCAGGGGGCCGGGGGAGCAGTACTTC
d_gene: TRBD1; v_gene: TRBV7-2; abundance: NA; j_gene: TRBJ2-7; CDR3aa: CASSSPPTGASEQYF; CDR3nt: TGTGCCAGCAGCTCACCCCCGACAGGGGCGTCAGAGCAGTACTTC
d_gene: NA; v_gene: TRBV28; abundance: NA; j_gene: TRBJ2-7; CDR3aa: CASSFPTRVREQYF; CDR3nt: TGTGCCAGCAGTTTTCCTACCAGGGTGCGGGAGCAGTACTTC
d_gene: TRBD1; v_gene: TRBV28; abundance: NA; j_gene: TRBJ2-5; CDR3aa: CASSLSFGQAPQETQYF; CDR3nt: TGTGCCAGCAGTTTATCCTTCGGACAGGCCCCCCAAGAGACCCAGTACTTC
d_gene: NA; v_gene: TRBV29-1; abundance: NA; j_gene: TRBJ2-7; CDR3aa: CSVSTGTAPYEQYF; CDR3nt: TGCAGCGTTTCCACCGGGACGGCTCCCTACGAGCAGTACTTC
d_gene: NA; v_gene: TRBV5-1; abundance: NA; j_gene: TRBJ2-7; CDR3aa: CASSLGGSGEQYF; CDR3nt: TGCGCCAGCAGCTTGGGGGGTTCTGGCGAGCAGTACTTC
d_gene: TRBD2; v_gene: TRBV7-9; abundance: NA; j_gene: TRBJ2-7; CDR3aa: CASSRVSSGRKYEQYF; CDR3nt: TGTGCCAGCAGCCGGGTTTCTAGCGGGAGAAAGTACGAGCAGTACTTC
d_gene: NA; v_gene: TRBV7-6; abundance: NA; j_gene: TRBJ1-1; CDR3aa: CASSLAEGAGEAFF; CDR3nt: TGTGCCAGCAGCTTAGCAGAAGGGGCGGGTGAAGCTTTCTTT
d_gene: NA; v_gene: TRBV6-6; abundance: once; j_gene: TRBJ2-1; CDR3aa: CASSLLRQARGQEFF; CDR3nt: TGTGCCAGCAGTCTACTCCGACAGGCCCGGGGGCAGGAGTTCTTC
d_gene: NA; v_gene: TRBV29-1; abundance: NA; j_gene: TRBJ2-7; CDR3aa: CSVESGREQYF; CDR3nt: TGCAGCGTTGAGTCGGGGAGGGAGCAGTACTTC
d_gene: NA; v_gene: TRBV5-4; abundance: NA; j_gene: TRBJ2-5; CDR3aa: CASSDGQKETQYF; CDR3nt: TGTGCCAGCAGCGACGGACAGAAAGAGACCCAGTACTTC
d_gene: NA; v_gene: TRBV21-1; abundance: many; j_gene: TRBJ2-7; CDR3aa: CASSKGSGLSSYEQYF; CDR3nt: TGTGCCAGCAGCAAAGGTAGCGGGCTTAGCTCCTACGAGCAGTACTTC
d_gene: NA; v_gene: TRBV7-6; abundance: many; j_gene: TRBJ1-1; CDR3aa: CASSPTGSEAFF; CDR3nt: TGTGCCAGCAGCCCTACAGGGTCTGAAGCTTTCTTT
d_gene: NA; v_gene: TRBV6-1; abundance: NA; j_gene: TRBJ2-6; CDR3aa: CASSEEEGSGANVLTF; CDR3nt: TGTGCCAGCAGTGAAGAGGAAGGGTCTGGGGCCAACGTCCTGACTTTC
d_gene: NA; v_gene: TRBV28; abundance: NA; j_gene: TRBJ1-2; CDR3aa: CASSLLSDSRGYTF; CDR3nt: TGTGCCAGCAGTTTACTATCGGACAGTCGTGGCTACACCTTC
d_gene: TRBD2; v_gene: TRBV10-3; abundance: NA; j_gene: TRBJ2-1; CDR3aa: CAISELLAGGLGEQFF; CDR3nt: TGTGCCATCAGTGAGCTACTAGCGGGGGGCCTCGGTGAGCAGTTCTTC
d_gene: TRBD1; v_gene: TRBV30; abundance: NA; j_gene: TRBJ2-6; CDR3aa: CACQQGSGANVPTF; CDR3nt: TGTGCCTGTCAACAGGGGTCTGGGGCCAACGTCCCGACTTTC
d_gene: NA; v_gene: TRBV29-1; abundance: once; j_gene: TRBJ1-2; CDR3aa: CSVVQIDYGYTF; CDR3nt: TGCAGCGTTGTACAGATTGACTATGGCTACACCTTC
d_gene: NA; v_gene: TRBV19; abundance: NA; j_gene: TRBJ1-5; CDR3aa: CASRETNQPQHF; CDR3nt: TGTGCCAGTAGGGAGACAAATCAGCCCCAGCATTTT
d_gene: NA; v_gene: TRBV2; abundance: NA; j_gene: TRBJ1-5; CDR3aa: CASSETGKVWEPQHF; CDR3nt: TGTGCCAGCAGCGAAACAGGGAAAGTATGGGAGCCCCAGCATTTT
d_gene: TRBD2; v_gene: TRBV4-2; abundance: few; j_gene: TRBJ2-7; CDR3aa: CASSQDETGGSYEQYF; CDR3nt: TGTGCCAGCAGCCAAGATGAGACGGGAGGCTCCTACGAGCAGTACTTC
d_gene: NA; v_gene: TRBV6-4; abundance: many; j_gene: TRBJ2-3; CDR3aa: CASSDNSHSSTDTQYF; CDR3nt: TGTGCCAGCAGTGATAACAGCCACTCTAGCACAGATACGCAGTATTTT
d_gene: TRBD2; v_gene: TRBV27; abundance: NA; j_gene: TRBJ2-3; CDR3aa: CASSRVLAGGPDTQYF; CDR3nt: TGTGCCAGCAGTAGAGTACTAGCGGGAGGGCCAGATACGCAGTATTTT
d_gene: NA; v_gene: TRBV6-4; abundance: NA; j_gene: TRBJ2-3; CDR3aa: CASSEIVTDTQYF; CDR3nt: TGTGCCAGCAGTGAAATCGTGACAGATACGCAGTATTTT
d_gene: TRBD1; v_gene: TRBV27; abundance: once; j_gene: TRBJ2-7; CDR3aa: CASSPGTGGDEQYF; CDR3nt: TGTGCCAGCAGTCCCGGGACAGGGGGCGACGAGCAGTACTTC
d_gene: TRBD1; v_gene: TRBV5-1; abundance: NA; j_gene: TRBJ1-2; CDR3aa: CASRWTGGHDPNYGYTF; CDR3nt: TGCGCCAGCCGGTGGACAGGGGGCCACGACCCTAACTATGGCTACACCTTC
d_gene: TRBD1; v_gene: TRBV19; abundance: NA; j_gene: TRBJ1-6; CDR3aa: CASSGSGGGSPLHF; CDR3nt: TGTGCCAGTAGTGGCTCAGGGGGCGGATCACCCCTCCACTTT
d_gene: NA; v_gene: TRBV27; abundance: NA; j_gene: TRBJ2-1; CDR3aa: CASSFSYNEQFF; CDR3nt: TGTGCCAGCAGTTTCTCCTACAATGAGCAGTTCTTC
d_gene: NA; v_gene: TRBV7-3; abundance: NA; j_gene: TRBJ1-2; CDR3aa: CASTPAGRNYGYTF; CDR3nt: TGTGCCAGCACCCCCGCGGGCAGAAACTATGGCTACACCTTC
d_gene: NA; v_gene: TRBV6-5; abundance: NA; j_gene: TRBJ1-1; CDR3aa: CASSYSVDVEAFF; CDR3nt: TGTGCCAGCAGTTACTCGGTTGATGTTGAAGCTTTCTTT
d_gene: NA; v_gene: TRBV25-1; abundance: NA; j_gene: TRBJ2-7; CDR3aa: CASTGASYEQYF; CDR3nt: TGTGCCAGCACAGGGGCCAGCTACGAGCAGTACTTC
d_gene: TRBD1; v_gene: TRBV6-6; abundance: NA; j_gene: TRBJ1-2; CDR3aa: CASSVRRRGRFYGYTF; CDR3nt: TGTGCCAGCAGCGTCCGGCGGAGGGGGCGCTTCTATGGCTACACCTTC
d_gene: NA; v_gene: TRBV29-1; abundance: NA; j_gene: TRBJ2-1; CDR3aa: CSVQRWPGDYNEQFF; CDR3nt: TGCAGCGTTCAACGCTGGCCAGGCGACTACAATGAGCAGTTCTTC
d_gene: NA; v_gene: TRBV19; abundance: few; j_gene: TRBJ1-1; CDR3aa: CASRQGWTEAFF; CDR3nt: TGTGCCAGTCGGCAGGGGTGGACTGAAGCTTTCTTT
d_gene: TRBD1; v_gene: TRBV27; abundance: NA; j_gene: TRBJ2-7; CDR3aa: CATGTGLYEQYF; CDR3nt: TGTGCCACTGGGACAGGGTTGTACGAGCAGTACTTC
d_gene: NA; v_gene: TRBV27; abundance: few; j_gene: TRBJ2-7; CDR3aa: CASSLSLRGDEQYF; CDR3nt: TGTGCCAGCAGTTTATCGCTCCGGGGAGACGAGCAGTACTTC
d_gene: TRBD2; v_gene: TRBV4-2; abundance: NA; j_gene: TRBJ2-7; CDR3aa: CASSQEETSGSYEQYF; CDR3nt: TGTGCCAGCAGCCAAGAGGAAACTAGCGGATCCTACGAGCAGTACTTC
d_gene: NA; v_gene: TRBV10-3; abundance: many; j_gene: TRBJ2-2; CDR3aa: CAISESETPNTGELFF; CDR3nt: TGTGCCATCAGTGAGTCAGAGACGCCGAACACCGGGGAGCTGTTTTTT
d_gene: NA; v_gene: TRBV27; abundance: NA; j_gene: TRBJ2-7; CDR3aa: CASSFNLAYEQYF; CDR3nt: TGTGCCAGCAGTTTCAATTTAGCCTACGAGCAGTACTTC
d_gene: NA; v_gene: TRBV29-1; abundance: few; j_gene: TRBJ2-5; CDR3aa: CSVETGIGETQYF; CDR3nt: TGCAGCGTTGAAACAGGGATAGGAGAGACCCAGTACTTC
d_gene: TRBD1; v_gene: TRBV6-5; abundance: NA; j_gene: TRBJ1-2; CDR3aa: CASSYSDRETF; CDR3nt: TGTGCCAGCAGTTACTCGGACAGGGAAACCTTC
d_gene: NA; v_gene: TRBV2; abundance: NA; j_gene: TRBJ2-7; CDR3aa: CASRLVGNEQYF; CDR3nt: TGTGCCAGCAGGCTGGTGGGGAACGAGCAGTACTTC
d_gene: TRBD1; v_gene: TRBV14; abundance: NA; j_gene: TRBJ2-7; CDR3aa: CASSSGTGRYEQYF; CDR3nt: TGTGCCAGCAGTTCCGGGACAGGGCGATACGAGCAGTACTTC
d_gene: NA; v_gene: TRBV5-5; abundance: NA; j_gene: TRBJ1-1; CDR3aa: CASSSLKDITEAFF; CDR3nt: TGTGCCAGCAGCTCACTGAAGGACATCACTGAAGCTTTCTTT
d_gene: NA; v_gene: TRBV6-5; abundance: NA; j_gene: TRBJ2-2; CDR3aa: CASSYESGMLTGELFF; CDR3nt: TGTGCCAGCAGTTACGAGTCGGGAATGCTCACCGGGGAGCTGTTTTTT
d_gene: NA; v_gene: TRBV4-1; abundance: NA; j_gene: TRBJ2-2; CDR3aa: CASSPWVPTGELFF; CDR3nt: TGCGCCAGCAGCCCGTGGGTCCCCACCGGGGAGCTGTTTTTT
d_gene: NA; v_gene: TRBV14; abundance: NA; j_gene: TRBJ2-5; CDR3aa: CASSQDARDPPARQTQYF; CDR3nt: TGTGCCAGCAGCCAAGATGCGCGGGACCCACCAGCACGGCAGACCCAGTACTTC
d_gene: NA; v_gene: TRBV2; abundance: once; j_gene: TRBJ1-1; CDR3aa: CASSLPRDTEAFF; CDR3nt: TGTGCCAGCAGCCTTCCCAGGGACACTGAAGCTTTCTTT
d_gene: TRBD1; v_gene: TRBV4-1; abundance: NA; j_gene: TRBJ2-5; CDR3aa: CASSLRDRYQETQYF; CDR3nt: TGCGCCAGCAGCCTCCGGGACAGATACCAAGAGACCCAGTACTTC
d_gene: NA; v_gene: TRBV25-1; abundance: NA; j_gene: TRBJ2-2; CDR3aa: CASSEYSGTGELFF; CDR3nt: TGTGCCAGCAGTGAATACTCAGGAACCGGGGAGCTGTTTTTT